The 3 T cell receptor delta chains listed next were all sequenced from one sample in a study of Vδ1+ human thymocytes. The template was reverse-transcribed extracted RNA. Pooled V-gene forward primers with one constant-region reverse primer generated the CDR3 amplicons by multiplex PCR. TCRdb re-processed the multiplex PCR reads using CATT. This sample has 70,000 to 90,000 delta-chain clones, with roughly a third found just once. The study's findings and limits: In the thymus, TRG and TRD repertoires looked highly polyclonal with Gaussian CDR3 lengths.

Their antigens are not known. The material sequenced was Vdelta1+ gamma-delta thymocytes from the thymus. Documented subset: FACS-sorted CD3+ TCRalphabeta- TCRVdelta1+ TCRVdelta2- thymocytes. These receptors were obtained from a boy younger than two who had congenital heart surgery.

This clone turned up a few times. The genes are TRDV1 and TRDJ1, with TRDD3 identical over 11 bases. CDR3 size: 19 residues. V trimming: 4 bases; J trimming: 4 bases; junction bases outside the gene matches: 17. In germline, CDR1 is TSWWSYY, CDR2 QGS. In DNA, the CDR3 is TGTGCTCTTGGGGTTCCTCCCCTACTGGGGGATAAAGAGCTCGATAAACTCATCTTT. Amino acids: CALGVPPLLGDKELDKLIF.

This clone was observed a single time. The J gene is TRDJ1, the V gene TRDV1, with 8 bases that match TRDD3. CDR3 length equals 19 residues. After removal of 2 bases from V and 0 bases from J, the junction contained 14 bases not matched to a gene. In germline, CDR1 is TSWWSYY, CDR2 QGS. The CDR3 region is CALGEKVSLYWGDTDKLIF. For the CDR3, the DNA is TGTGCTCTTGGGGAAAAGGTTTCGCTGTACTGGGGGGACACCGATAAACTCATCTTT.

The sample holds a few counts of this clone. The chain is built from TRDV1 and TRDJ1; no firm D call. Germline loops: CDR1 TSWWSYY, CDR2 QGS. With 2 bases removed from V and 4 bases from J, the gap between germline ends came to 23 bases. The CDR3 covers 18 residues. CDR3 amino acids: CALGELRCCPSSSDKLIF. CDR3 DNA sequence: TGTGCTCTTGGGGAATTGAGATGTTGTCCCTCCTCTAGCGATAAACTCATCTTT.